This T cell receptor (beta chain) comes out of a study of T cell repertoires in cytomegalovirus infection. Study as a whole: CMV infection plus the matching HLA type was flagged by public TCR beta signatures. Findings and limits, study-wide: Using cumulative public TCR beta family frequency, the authors identified those who carried CMV together with the relevant HLA. In two of eight donors, the top clonotype was HLA-C-restricted CMV-specific.

This clonotype was picked up one time. Its antigen is as yet unknown. TCRdb processed the reads anew with MiXCR; each CDR3 protein has one entry. Counted here are approximately 240,000 distinct CDR3 sequences, approximately 13% occurring once; the ten biggest clones make up 1.5% to 2%. The CDR3 covers 13 residues. The germline V gene has CDR1 MGHRA and CDR2 YSYEKL. V lost 1 base and J lost 6, with 9 bases in between. This chain joins TRBV4-1 and TRBJ1-1; tentatively, D is TRBD1 (5 bases). This TCR came from a human donor in good health (CMV status not recorded). Some clones in this sample may be carry-over from other donors' samples. The source material was PBMCs. The CDR3: CASSQVGGPEAFF. Here the CDR3 DNA reads TGCGCCAGCAGCCAAGTTGGGGGACCTGAAGCTTTCTTT.